This record covers a single T cell receptor beta chain. Its specificity is unknown. Germline values: CDR1 SGHVS, CDR2 FNYEAQ. Losses at the gene ends were 4 bases for V and 5 bases for J; bases not matched to a gene: 4. The CDR3 is 14 residues long. The data derive from a study of cytomegalovirus exposure and HLA in healthy donors. General study results and limits: For presence/absence analyses, sequencing depth was assumed to be roughly uniform across donors.

Amplification used 60 Vbeta primers and 13 Jbeta primers. Per the authors' pipeline: Approximately 9.9 million shared chains were among the roughly 78 million unique TCR beta chains that a later analysis counted. Some clones are missing from TCRdb's copy, which holds only in-frame ones; the method was immunoSEQ multiplex PCR. V, J and clone size are those of that table, while D and trimming were read from the DNA. The sample contains 85,000 to 120,000 clones, about two thirds of which appear only once. The genes are TRBV7-6 and TRBJ2-2, with 7 nucleotides matching TRBD2. Sequencing used PBMCs. The source of this sequence is a female donor in good health and CMV-seronegative. CDR3 in DNA: TGTGCCAGCAGCTCCTGGCGGGAGACCGGGGAGCTGTTTTTT. Residues: CASSSWRETGELFF.